This T cell receptor beta chain was sequenced during a study of long-term antiretroviral therapy in people with HIV. A note on this clone: Its matching antigen is unknown.

Germline CDR1 MNHEY, CDR2 SMNVEV (reference sequence). Trimming took 2 bases from V and 8 from J; bases not matched to a gene: 6. The CDR3 spans 16 residues. Regarding the study as a whole: Specimen acquisition occurred between the mid-2000s and the late 2010s, potentially under older ART regimens. Post-ART samples showed increased diversity that remained below transplant donor control levels. Those clones which expanded before ART made up the dominant part of the repertoire at all time points.

immunoSEQ v3.0 was run at survey level. The protocol was immunoSEQ multiplex PCR, while the TCRdb copy is restricted to in-frame clones and leaves out a portion. The sample has tens of thousands of clones; around four fifths are singletons. The source is a man aged 25 to 45 with HIV. The chain couples TRBV27 to TRBJ1-6; the match to TRBD1 covers 10 bases. This sample comprised unsorted PBMCs, obtained 2.8 years after starting antiretroviral therapy. CDR3 sequence (DNA): TGTGCCAGCAGTTTAGTAATCGGGACAGGGGATTCACCCCTCCACTTT. Amino acid sequence: CASSLVIGTGDSPLHF.